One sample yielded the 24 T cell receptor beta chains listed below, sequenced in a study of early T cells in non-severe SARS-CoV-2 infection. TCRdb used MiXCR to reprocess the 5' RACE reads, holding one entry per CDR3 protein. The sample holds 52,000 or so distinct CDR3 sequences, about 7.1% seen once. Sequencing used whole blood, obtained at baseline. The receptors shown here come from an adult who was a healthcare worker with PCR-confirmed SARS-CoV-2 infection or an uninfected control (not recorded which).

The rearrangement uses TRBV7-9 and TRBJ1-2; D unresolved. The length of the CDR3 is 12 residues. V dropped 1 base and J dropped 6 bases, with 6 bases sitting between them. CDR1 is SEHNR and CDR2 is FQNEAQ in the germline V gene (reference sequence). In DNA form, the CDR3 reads TGTGCCAGCAGCTTAGGTCCAAATGGCTACACCTTC. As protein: CASSLGPNGYTF.

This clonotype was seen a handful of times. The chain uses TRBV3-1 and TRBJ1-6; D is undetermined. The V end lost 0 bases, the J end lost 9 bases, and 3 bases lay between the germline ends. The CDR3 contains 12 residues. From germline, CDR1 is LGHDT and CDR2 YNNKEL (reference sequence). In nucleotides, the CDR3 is TGTGCCAGCAGCCAAGATCTTTCACCCCTCCACTTT. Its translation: CASSQDLSPLHF.

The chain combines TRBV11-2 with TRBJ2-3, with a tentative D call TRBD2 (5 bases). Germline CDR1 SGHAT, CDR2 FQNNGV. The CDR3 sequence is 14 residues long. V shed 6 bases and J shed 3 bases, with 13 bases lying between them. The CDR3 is CASRPLGDTDTQYF. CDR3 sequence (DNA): TGTGCCAGCAGGCCCCTGGGAGATACAGATACGCAGTATTTT.

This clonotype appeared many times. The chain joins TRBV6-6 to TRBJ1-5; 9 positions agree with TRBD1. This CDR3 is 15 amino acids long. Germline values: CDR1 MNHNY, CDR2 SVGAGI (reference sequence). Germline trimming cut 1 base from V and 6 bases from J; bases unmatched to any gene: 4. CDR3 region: CASSYFRDRVQPQHF. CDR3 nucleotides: TGTGCCAGCAGTTACTTCCGGGACAGGGTTCAGCCCCAGCATTTT.

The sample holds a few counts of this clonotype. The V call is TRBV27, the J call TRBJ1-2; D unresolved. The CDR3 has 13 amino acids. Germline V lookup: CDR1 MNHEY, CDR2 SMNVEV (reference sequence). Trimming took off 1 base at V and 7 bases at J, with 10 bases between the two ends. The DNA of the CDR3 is TGTGCCAGCAGTTTATACAGTGCTGGTGGCTACACCTTC. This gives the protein CASSLYSAGGYTF.

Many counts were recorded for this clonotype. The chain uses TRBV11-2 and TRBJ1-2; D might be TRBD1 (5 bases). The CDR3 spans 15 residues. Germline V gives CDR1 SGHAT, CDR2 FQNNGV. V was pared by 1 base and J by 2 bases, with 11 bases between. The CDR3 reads CASSLAEWGNYGYTF. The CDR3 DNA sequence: TGTGCCAGCAGCTTAGCAGAGTGGGGGAACTATGGCTACACCTTC.

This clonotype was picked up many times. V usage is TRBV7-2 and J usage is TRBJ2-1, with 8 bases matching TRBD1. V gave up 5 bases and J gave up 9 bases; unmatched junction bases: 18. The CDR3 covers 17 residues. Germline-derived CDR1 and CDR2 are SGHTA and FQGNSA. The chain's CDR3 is CASSLTDRARKNSEQFF. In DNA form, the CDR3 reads TGTGCCAGCAGCCTGACGGACAGGGCCCGAAAAAATAGTGAGCAGTTCTTC. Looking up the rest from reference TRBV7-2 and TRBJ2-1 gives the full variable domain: GAGVSQSPSNKVTEKGKDVELRCDPISGHTALYWYRQSLGQGLEFLIYFQGNSAPDKSGLPSDRFSAERTGGSVSTLTIQRTQQEDSAVYLCASSLTDRARKNSEQFFGPGTRLTVL.

This CDR3 reads CASRPRTIRGNTIYF. DNA for the CDR3: TGTGCCAGTAGACCCCGGACAATCCGTGGAAACACCATATATTTT. V is TRBV19 and J is TRBJ1-3; a possible D gene is TRBD1 (5 bases). Trimming took 6 bases from V and 3 from J, leaving 15 bases between them. Germline CDR1 is LNHDA and CDR2 is SQIVND (reference sequence). The CDR3 totals 15 residues.

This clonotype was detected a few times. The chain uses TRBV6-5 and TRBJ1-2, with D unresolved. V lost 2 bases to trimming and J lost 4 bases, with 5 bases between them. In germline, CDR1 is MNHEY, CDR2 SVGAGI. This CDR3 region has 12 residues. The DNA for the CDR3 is TGTGCCAGCAGTTACGGACGCTATGGCTACACCTTC. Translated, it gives CASSYGRYGYTF.

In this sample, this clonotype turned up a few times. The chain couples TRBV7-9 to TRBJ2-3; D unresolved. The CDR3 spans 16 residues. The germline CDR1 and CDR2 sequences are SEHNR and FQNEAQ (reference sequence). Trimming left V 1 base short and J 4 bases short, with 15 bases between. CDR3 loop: CASSLGVGVGSDTQYF. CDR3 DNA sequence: TGTGCCAGCAGCTTAGGAGTTGGAGTGGGTTCAGATACGCAGTATTTT.

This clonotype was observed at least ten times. The CDR3 DNA sequence: TGTGCCAGCAGCGCGACGGGACAGGGCTACGAGCAGTACTTC. Translation gives CASSATGQGYEQYF. The genes are TRBV9 and TRBJ2-7; 9 nucleotides line up with TRBD1. V shed 3 bases and J 3 bases; nucleotides not matched to a gene: 4. This CDR3 comprises 14 residues. Germline CDR1 is SGDLS and CDR2 is YYNGEE.

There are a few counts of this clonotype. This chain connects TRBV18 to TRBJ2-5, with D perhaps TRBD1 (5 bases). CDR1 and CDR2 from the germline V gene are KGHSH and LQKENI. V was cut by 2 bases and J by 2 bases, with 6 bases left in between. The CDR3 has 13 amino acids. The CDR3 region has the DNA TGTGCCAGCTCACCATACAGGCAAGAGACCCAGTACTTC. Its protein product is CASSPYRQETQYF. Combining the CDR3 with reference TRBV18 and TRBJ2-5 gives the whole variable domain NAGVMQNPRHLVRRRGQEARLRCSPMKGHSHVYWYRQLPEEGLKFMVYLQKENIIDESGMPKERFSAEFPKEGPSILRIQQVVRGDSAAYFCASSPYRQETQYFGPGTRLLVL.

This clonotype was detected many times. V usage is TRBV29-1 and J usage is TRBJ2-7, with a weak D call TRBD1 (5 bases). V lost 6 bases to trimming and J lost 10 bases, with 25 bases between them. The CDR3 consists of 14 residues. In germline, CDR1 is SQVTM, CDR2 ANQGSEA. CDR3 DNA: TGCAGCGTGGCCCCCGAAGGACCTCGAAGGGGACAGTACTTC. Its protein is CSVAPEGPRRGQYF.

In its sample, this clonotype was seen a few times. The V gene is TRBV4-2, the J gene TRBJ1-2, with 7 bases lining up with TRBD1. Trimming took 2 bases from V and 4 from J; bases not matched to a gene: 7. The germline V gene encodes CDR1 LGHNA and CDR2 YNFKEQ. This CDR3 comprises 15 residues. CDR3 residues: CASSQPGQTLYGYTF. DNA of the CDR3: TGTGCCAGCAGCCAACCGGGACAGACGCTCTATGGCTACACCTTC.

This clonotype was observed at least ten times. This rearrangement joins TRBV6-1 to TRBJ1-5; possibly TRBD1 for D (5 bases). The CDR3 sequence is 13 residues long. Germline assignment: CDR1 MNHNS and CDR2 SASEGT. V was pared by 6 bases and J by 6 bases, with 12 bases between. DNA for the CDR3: TGTGCCAGCAGGCCCAGGGTGGGTCAGCCCCAGCATTTT. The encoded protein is CASRPRVGQPQHF.

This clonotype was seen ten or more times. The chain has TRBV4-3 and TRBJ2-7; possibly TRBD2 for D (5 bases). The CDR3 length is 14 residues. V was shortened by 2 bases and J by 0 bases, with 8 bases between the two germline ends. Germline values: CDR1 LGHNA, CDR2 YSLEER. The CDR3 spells CASSQWTGSYEQYF. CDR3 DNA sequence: TGCGCCAGCAGCCAATGGACTGGCTCCTACGAGCAGTACTTC.

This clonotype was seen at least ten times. The CDR3 sequence: CASSFYRDRYTF. In DNA, the CDR3 is TGTGCCAGCAGCTTCTACAGGGATCGCTACACCTTC. The chain has TRBV7-2 and TRBJ1-2; weak D call: TRBD1 (6 bases). V was cut by 3 bases and J by 9 bases, with 11 bases left in between. The CDR3 runs to 12 residues. Germline CDR1 and CDR2: SGHTA and FQGNSA.

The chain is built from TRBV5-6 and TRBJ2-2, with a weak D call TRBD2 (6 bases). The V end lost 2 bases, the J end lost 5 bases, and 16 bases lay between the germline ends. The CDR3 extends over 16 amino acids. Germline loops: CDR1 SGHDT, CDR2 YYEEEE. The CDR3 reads CASSLGRLGGTGELFF. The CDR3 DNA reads TGTGCCAGCAGCTTAGGACGCCTCGGGGGAACCGGGGAGCTGTTTTTT.

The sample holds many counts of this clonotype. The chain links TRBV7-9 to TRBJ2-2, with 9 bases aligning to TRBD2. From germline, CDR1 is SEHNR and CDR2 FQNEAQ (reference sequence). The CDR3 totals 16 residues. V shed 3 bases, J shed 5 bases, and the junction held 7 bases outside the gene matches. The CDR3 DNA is TGTGCCAGCAGCTTTAGCGGGGGCTGGAATACCGGGGAGCTGTTTTTT. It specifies CASSFSGGWNTGELFF.

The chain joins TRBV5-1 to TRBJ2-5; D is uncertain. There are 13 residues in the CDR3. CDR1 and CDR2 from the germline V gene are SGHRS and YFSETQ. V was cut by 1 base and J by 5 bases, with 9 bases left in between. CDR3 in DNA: TGCGCCAGCAGCTTGTTTGATCGCGAGACCCAGTACTTC. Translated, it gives CASSLFDRETQYF. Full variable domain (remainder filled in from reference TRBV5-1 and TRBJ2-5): KAGVTQTPRYLIKTRGQQVTLSCSPISGHRSVSWYQQTPGQGLQFLFEYFSETQRNKGNFPGRFSGRQFSNSRSEMNVSTLELGDSALYLCASSLFDRETQYFGPGTRLLVL.

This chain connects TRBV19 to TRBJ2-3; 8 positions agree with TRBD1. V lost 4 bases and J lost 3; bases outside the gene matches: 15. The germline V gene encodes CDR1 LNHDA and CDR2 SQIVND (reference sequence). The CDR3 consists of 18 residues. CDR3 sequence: CASSTGTGSVPGTDTQYF. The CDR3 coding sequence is TGTGCCAGTAGTACCGGGACAGGAAGTGTCCCTGGGACAGATACGCAGTATTTT.

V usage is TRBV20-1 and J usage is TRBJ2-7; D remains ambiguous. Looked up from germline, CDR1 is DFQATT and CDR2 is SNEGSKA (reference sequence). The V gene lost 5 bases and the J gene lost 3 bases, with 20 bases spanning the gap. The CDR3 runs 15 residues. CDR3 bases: TGCAGTGCTTCTATTTTGGGCGAACCCCTCTACGAGCAGTACTTC. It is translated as CSASILGEPLYEQYF.

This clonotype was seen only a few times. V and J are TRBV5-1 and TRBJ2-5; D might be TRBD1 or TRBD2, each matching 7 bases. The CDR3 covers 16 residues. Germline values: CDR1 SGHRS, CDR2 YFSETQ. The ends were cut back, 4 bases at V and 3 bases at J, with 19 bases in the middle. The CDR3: CASSLLTGRGEETQYF. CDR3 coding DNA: TGCGCCAGCAGCCTCCTGACAGGGAGGGGAGAAGAGACCCAGTACTTC.

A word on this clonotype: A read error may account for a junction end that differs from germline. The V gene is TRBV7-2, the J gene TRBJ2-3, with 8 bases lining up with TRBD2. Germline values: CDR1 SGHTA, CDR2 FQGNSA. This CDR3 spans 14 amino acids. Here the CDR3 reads CASSPGGAVDTRYF. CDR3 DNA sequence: TGTGCCAGCAGCCCCGGGGGGGCAGTAGATACGCGGTATTTT.